Below are 27 T cell receptor beta chains sequenced from a single sample in a study of human T cells and chemical hapten exposure. Time point meaning: pre-sensitization, week 0. Specified treatment: therapeutic diphenylcyclopropenone sensitization with weekly scalp DPC. It was unfractionated whole blood from which total RNA was extracted. TCRdb re-analysed the RACE reads in MiXCR, keeping a single row per CDR3 protein. The data contain 35,000 to 45,000 distinct CDR3 sequences, more than 10% of them singletons. This sample comprised whole blood, obtained in connection with sensitization to the hapten diphenylcyclopropenone (DPC). The source of these receptors is a woman in her thirties or forties with alopecia areata. Some clones in this sample may be carry-over from other donors' samples.

This clonotype was counted many times. The chain recombines TRBV30 with TRBJ1-2; D perhaps matches TRBD1 (5 bases). Germline V lookup: CDR1 GTSNPN, CDR2 SVGIG (reference sequence). The CDR3 extends over 13 amino acids. Deletions cut 8 bases from V and 11 bases from J, with 24 bases between. CDR3 nucleotides: TGTGCCGCCCGAGGCGCCTTCCAAGGGGAATACACCTTC. Translating gives CAARGAFQGEYTF. Looking up the rest from reference TRBV30 and TRBJ1-2 gives the full variable domain: SQTIHQWPATLVQPVGSPLSLECTVEGTSNPNLYWYRQAAGRGLQLLFYSVGIGQISSEVPQNLSASRPQDRQFILSSKKLLLSDSGFYLCAARGAFQGEYTFGSGTRLTVV.

Only a few counts were recorded for this clonotype. The CDR3 reads CSVLTGAPRPQHF. The CDR3 region has the DNA TGCAGCGTGTTGACAGGGGCCCCGAGGCCCCAGCATTTT. The chain employs TRBV29-1 and TRBJ1-5, with 8 positions matching TRBD1. Germline lookup yields CDR1 SQVTM and CDR2 ANQGSEA. This CDR3 contains 13 residues. The ends lost 6 bases at V and 9 bases at J; junction bases unmatched: 10.

Ten or more counts support this clonotype. The chain joins TRBV19 to TRBJ1-5; the D gene is possibly TRBD1 (6 bases). Per germline, CDR1 LNHDA and CDR2 SQIVND (reference sequence). This CDR3 region has 15 residues. V was cut by 3 bases and J by 4 bases, with 13 bases left in between. The CDR3: CASSMRGGRNQPQHF. The CDR3 DNA is TGTGCCAGTAGTATGAGGGGGGGTAGGAATCAGCCCCAGCATTTT.

This clonotype has a count of ten or more. The chain uses TRBV12-3 or TRBV12-4 and TRBJ2-7; 8 bases align to TRBD1. V gave up 6 bases and J gave up 5 bases; unmatched junction bases: 9. The CDR3 loop spans 14 amino acids. In DNA, the CDR3 is TGTGCCAGCAGCCAGGGGGCGAGGATCCACGAGCAGTACTTC. It specifies CASSQGARIHEQYF.

This clonotype was observed a few times. The V gene is TRBV27, the J gene TRBJ2-1, with D uncertain. Germline V lookup: CDR1 MNHEY, CDR2 SMNVEV (reference sequence). V was pared by 8 bases and J by 9 bases, with 14 bases between. The CDR3 extends over 12 amino acids. The CDR3 nucleotides are TGTGCCAGCGGGTCTGGGTACCTTGAGCAGTTCTTC. It encodes CASGSGYLEQFF.

This clonotype was found many times. V usage is TRBV30 and J usage is TRBJ2-4, with D unclear. V lost 5 bases to trimming and J lost 5 bases, with 10 bases between them. The CDR3 sequence is 12 residues long. Germline CDR1 reads GTSNPN; CDR2 reads SVGIG (reference sequence). This CDR3 is CAWGLNENIQYF. CDR3 coding DNA: TGTGCCTGGGGCCTTAATGAAAACATTCAGTACTTC.

This clonotype was observed a few times. This rearrangement joins TRBV28 to TRBJ2-7, with D unresolved. The CDR3 is made up of 12 amino acids. The V gene lost 10 bases and the J gene lost 0 bases, with 10 bases spanning the gap. Germline V gives CDR1 MDHEN, CDR2 SYDVKM. The CDR3, as DNA: TGTGCCACCTACAGTCTCTCCTACGAGCAGTACTTC. It is translated as CATYSLSYEQYF.

This clonotype was found a few times. The chain combines TRBV6-5 with TRBJ1-1; TRBD1 matches 8 bases. CDR1 and CDR2 from the germline V gene are MNHEY and SVGAGI. The length of the CDR3 is 14 residues. V gave up 7 bases and J gave up 4 bases; unmatched junction bases: 8. The CDR3 nucleotides are TGTGCCAGCAAGATACAGGGGGTTGGCACTGAAGCTTTCTTT. Its protein is CASKIQGVGTEAFF.

This clonotype occurred many times. The rearrangement links TRBV28 to TRBJ1-1; D not resolved. Germline CDR1 reads MDHEN; CDR2 reads SYDVKM. The V end was cut by 5 bases, the J end by 1 base, with 11 bases between. The CDR3 covers 14 residues. CDR3 DNA sequence: TGTGCCAGCAGTCCAAGGACCGGGAACACTGAAGCTTTCTTT. Amino acids: CASSPRTGNTEAFF.

This clonotype was picked up many times. The chain carries TRBV12-3 or TRBV12-4 and TRBJ2-7; 11 bases are a match to TRBD1. The CDR3 consists of 15 residues. Unmatched junction bases numbered 6, after V lost 6 bases and J lost 2 bases. CDR3 loop: CASSSGQGATYEQYF. The CDR3 DNA is TGTGCCAGCAGCAGCGGACAGGGGGCGACCTACGAGCAGTACTTC.

The chain recombines TRBV11-1 with TRBJ2-7, with a possible D match to TRBD1 (6 bases). Germline CDR1 is SGHAT and CDR2 is FQDESV (reference sequence). The ends were cut back, 5 bases at V and 2 bases at J, with 13 bases in the middle. The CDR3 runs to 14 residues. The CDR3 sequence: CASSLPQGTYEQYF. In DNA form, the CDR3 reads TGTGCCAGCAGCCTCCCACAGGGAACCTACGAGCAGTACTTC.

This clonotype showed up just a few times. This rearrangement joins TRBV3-1 to TRBJ2-1; TRBD2 agrees at 7 bases. V was pared by 5 bases and J by 0 bases, with 7 bases of the junction left unmatched. Germline V gives CDR1 LGHDT, CDR2 YNNKEL (reference sequence). The CDR3 consists of 16 residues. For the CDR3, the DNA is TGTGCCAGCAGCACCGAGCGGGGAAGCTCCTACAATGAGCAGTTCTTC. The encoded protein is CASSTERGSSYNEQFF.

Many counts were recorded for this clonotype. Germline and junction disagree at one end, which may indicate a read error. V usage is TRBV7-9 and J usage is TRBJ1-1, with 10 bases aligning to TRBD1. CDR1 SEHNR and CDR2 FQNEAQ come from the germline V gene (reference sequence). This CDR3 is built from 17 residues. The CDR3 region is CASSRTRDRGEDTEVFF. In DNA form, the CDR3 reads TGTGCCAGCAGCCGAACCCGGGACAGGGGAGAGGACACTGAAGTTTTCTTT.

The J gene is TRBJ2-7, the V gene TRBV6-2 or TRBV6-3, with D hard to call. This CDR3 spans 13 amino acids. Trimming removed 7 bases at V and 3 bases at J, with 13 bases between. Germline CDR1 and CDR2: MNHEY and SVGEGT. This chain's CDR3 is CASTRTAYYEQYF. The CDR3 DNA sequence: TGTGCCAGCACCCGGACGGCATACTACGAGCAGTACTTC.

This clonotype has a handful of counts. The J gene is TRBJ1-2, the V gene TRBV2; 8 nucleotides agree with TRBD1. The germline V gene has CDR1 SNHLY and CDR2 FYNNEI. This CDR3 has 15 residues. The V gene end was trimmed by 3 bases and the J gene end by 3 bases; junction bases not matched to a gene: 6. DNA of the CDR3: TGTGCCAGCAGTGAGCGGACAGGGAGCTACTATGGCTACACCTTC. As protein: CASSERTGSYYGYTF.

The table lists this clonotype with many counts. The genes are TRBV3-1 and TRBJ1-2, with D unresolved. Looked up from germline, CDR1 is LGHDT and CDR2 is YNNKEL (reference sequence). With 0 bases removed from V and 9 bases from J, the gap between germline ends came to 23 bases. The CDR3 runs 17 residues. CDR3 DNA: TGTGCCAGCAGCCAAGATTGGGCAGGCTATTCGGTTTCCCGCTACACCTTC. Amino acids: CASSQDWAGYSVSRYTF.

A few counts support this clonotype. This chain joins TRBV10-1 and TRBJ2-1; 9 bases line up with TRBD2. The CDR3 has 14 amino acids. Trimming cost V 3 bases and J 12 bases; bases outside gene matches: 9. Germline V lookup: CDR1 WNHNN, CDR2 SYGVQD (reference sequence). The CDR3 sequence is CASSEKIAGAPQFF. For the CDR3, the DNA is TGCGCCAGCAGTGAAAAGATAGCGGGGGCACCGCAGTTCTTC.

This clonotype showed up many times. In DNA form, the CDR3 reads TGTGCCAGTAGTGAGACAGCGTTTGGCAATCAGCCCCAGCATTTT. It is translated as CASSETAFGNQPQHF. This rearrangement joins TRBV19 to TRBJ1-5; tentative D call: TRBD1 (5 bases). Trimming took 5 bases from V and 2 from J, leaving 13 bases between them. This CDR3 has 15 residues. Germline V lookup: CDR1 LNHDA, CDR2 SQIVND (reference sequence).

This clonotype was observed a few times. The genes are TRBV29-1 and TRBJ2-1; D unclear. The V gene's germline CDR1 is SQVTM and CDR2 ANQGSEA. Between the trimmed V and J ends, which lost 7 bases and 6 bases, there was a span of 19 bases. The CDR3 sequence is 14 residues long. CDR3 nucleotides: TGCAGCGGGTCCCGGACCCTCCGGCGCAATGAGCAGTTCTTC. It specifies CSGSRTLRRNEQFF.

There are many counts of this clonotype. V gene TRBV5-1 combines with J gene TRBJ1-1; the D gene is possibly TRBD1 (6 bases). The V gene lost 4 bases and the J gene lost 6 bases, with 13 bases spanning the gap. This CDR3 is 13 amino acids long. Germline values: CDR1 SGHRS, CDR2 YFSETQ. CDR3 sequence: CASSPRGDPEAFF. In DNA, the CDR3 is TGCGCCAGCAGCCCGAGGGGGGATCCTGAAGCTTTCTTT.

This clonotype was seen repeatedly, ten times or more. The chain combines TRBV3-1 with TRBJ2-1; D unresolved. CDR1 is LGHDT and CDR2 is YNNKEL in the germline V gene (reference sequence). V was trimmed by 3 bases and J by 3 bases, leaving 6 bases between them. This CDR3 is 13 amino acids long. The CDR3 sequence: CASSQLDYNEQFF. The CDR3 region has the DNA TGTGCCAGCAGCCAGCTGGACTACAATGAGCAGTTCTTC.

This clonotype showed up many times. The chain employs TRBV12-3 or TRBV12-4 and TRBJ2-1; D is unresolved. The germline V and J ends were trimmed by 5 bases and 7 bases, with 12 bases remaining between them. The CDR3 runs to 13 residues. CDR3 in DNA: TGTGCCAGCAGTAAATCGACTGTTAATGAGCAGTTCTTC. Its protein is CASSKSTVNEQFF.

Ten or more counts support this clonotype. The chain combines TRBV20-1 with TRBJ1-5, with a weak D call TRBD1 (6 bases). The CDR3 extends over 12 amino acids. Trimming cost V 7 bases and J 7 bases, with 14 bases left between them. Germline-derived CDR1 and CDR2 are DFQATT and SNEGSKA (reference sequence). The CDR3 DNA reads as TGCAGTGTAGGGGGGGCGCAACAGCCCCAGCATTTT. Its protein product is CSVGGAQQPQHF.

Ten or more counts support this clonotype. This chain connects TRBV12-3 or TRBV12-4 to TRBJ2-1; D not resolved. The V end lost 2 bases, the J end lost 6 bases, and 8 bases lay between the germline ends. The CDR3 contains 13 residues. CDR3 region: CASSLPFTNEQFF. The CDR3 region has the DNA TGTGCCAGCAGTTTACCTTTTACCAATGAGCAGTTCTTC.

J is TRBJ2-3 and V is TRBV29-1; D is tentatively TRBD1 or TRBD2 (5 bases each). Germline lookup yields CDR1 SQVTM and CDR2 ANQGSEA. This CDR3 comprises 12 residues. V lost 5 bases to trimming and J lost 4 bases, with 10 bases between them. The CDR3 sequence: CSVWGKADTQYF. The DNA for the CDR3 is TGCAGCGTTTGGGGGAAGGCAGATACGCAGTATTTT.

This chain joins TRBV5-5 and TRBJ2-7; D tentatively fits TRBD1 or TRBD2 (5 bases each). V was trimmed by 1 base and J by 0 bases, leaving 8 bases between them. The germline V gene encodes CDR1 SGHKS and CDR2 YYEKEE (reference sequence). CDR3 size: 14 residues. The CDR3 region has the DNA TGTGCCAGCAGCTTGTCCGGGACCTCCTACGAGCAGTACTTC. This sequence encodes CASSLSGTSYEQYF.

This clonotype has a handful of counts. The chain combines TRBV28 with TRBJ2-4; D remains unclear. The germline gives CDR1 MDHEN, CDR2 SYDVKM. V was pared by 6 bases and J by 4 bases, with 4 bases between. The CDR3 is made up of 11 amino acids. The CDR3 loop is CASSLKNIQYF. The CDR3 DNA reads TGTGCCAGCAGCTTAAAAAACATTCAGTACTTC.